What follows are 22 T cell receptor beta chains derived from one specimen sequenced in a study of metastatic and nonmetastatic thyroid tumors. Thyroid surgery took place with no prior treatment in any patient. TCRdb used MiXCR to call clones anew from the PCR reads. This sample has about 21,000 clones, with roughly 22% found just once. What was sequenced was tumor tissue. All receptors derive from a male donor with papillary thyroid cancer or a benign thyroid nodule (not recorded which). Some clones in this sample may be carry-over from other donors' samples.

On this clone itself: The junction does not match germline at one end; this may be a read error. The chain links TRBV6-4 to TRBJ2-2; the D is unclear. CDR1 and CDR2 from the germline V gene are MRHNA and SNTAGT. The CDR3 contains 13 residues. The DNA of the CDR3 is TGTGCCAGCAGTTCCGAGAACACCGGGCAGCTGTTTTTT. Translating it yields CASSSENTGQLFF.

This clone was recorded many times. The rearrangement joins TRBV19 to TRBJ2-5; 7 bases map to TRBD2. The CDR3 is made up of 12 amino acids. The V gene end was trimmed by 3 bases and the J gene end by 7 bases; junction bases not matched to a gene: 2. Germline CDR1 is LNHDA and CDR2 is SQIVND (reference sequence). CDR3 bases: TGTGCCAGTAGTATTCCGGGAGGGACCCAGTACTTC. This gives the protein CASSIPGGTQYF.

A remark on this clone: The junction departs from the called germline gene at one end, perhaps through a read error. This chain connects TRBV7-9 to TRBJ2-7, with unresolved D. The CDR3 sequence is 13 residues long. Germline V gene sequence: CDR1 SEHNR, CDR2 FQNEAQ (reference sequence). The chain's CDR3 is CASSHPTRHEQHF. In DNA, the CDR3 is TGTGCCAGCAGCCACCCGACCCGACACGAGCAGCACTTC.

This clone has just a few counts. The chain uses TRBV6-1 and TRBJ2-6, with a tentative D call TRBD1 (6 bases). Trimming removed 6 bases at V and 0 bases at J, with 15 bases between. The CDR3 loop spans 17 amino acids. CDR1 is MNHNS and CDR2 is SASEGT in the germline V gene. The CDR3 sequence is CASSAGTKSSGANVLTF. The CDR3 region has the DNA TGTGCCAGCAGCGCCGGGACAAAGAGCTCTGGGGCCAACGTCCTGACTTTC.

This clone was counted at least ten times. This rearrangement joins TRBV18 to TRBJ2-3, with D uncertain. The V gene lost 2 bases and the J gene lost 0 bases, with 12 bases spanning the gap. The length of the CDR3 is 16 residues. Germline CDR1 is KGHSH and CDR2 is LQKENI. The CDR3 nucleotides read TGTGCCAGCTCACCAAACCAGAAAATTAGCACAGATACGCAGTATTTT. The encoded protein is CASSPNQKISTDTQYF.

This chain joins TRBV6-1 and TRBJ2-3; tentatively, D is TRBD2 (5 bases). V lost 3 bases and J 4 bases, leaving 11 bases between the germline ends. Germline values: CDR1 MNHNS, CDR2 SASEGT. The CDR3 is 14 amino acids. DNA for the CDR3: TGTGCCAGCAGTGAGCTAACTAGTGCAGATACGCAGTATTTT. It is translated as CASSELTSADTQYF.

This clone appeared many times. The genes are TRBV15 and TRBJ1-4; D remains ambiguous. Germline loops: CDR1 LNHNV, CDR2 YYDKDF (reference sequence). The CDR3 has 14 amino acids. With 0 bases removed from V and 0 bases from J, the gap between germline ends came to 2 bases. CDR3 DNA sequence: TGTGCCACCAGCAGAGATCCAACTAATGAAAAACTGTTTTTT. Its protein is CATSRDPTNEKLFF.

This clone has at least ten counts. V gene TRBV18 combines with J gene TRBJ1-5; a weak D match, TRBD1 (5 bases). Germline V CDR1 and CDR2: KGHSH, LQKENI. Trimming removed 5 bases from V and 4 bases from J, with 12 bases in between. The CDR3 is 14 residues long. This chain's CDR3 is CASSVGTGNQPQHF. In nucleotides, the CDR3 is TGTGCCAGCTCAGTCGGGACGGGGAATCAGCCCCAGCATTTT.

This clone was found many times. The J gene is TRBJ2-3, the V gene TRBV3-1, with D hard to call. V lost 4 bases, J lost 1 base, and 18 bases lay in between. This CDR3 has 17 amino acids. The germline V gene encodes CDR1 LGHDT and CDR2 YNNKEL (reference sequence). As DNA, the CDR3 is TGTGCCAGCAGCCCAGAATTTCGTAGTTCGGGCACAGATACGCAGTATTTT. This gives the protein CASSPEFRSSGTDTQYF.

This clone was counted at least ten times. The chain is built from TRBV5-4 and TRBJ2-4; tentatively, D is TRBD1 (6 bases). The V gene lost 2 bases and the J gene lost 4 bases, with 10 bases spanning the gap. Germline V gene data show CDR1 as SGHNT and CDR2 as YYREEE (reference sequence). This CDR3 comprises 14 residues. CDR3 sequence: CASSLQGPKNIQYF. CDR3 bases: TGTGCCAGCAGCTTACAGGGTCCTAAAAACATTCAGTACTTC.

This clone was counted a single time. In DNA, the CDR3 is TGTGCCAGCAGCTTGAGCGGCGGCTCCTACGAGCAGTACTTC. Translation gives CASSLSGGSYEQYF. The chain joins TRBV11-3 to TRBJ2-7, with a weak D call TRBD2 (5 bases). Germline CDR1 SGHNT, CDR2 YENEEA. CDR3 length: 14 amino acids. Between the trimmed V and J ends, which lost 3 bases and 0 bases, there was a span of 9 bases. Complete variable domain (other parts from reference TRBV11-3 and TRBJ2-7): EAGVVQSPRYKIIEKKQPVAFWCNPISGHNTLYWYLQNLGQGPELLIRYENEEAVDDSQLPKDRFSAERLKGVDSTLKIQPAELGDSAVYLCASSLSGGSYEQYFGPGTRLTVT.

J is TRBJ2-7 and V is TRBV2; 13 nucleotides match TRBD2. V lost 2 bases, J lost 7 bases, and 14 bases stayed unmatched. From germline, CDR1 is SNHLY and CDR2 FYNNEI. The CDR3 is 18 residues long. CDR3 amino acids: CASSENPGLAGKSQEQYF. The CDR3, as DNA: TGTGCCAGCAGTGAAAATCCGGGACTAGCGGGAAAAAGTCAAGAGCAGTACTTC.

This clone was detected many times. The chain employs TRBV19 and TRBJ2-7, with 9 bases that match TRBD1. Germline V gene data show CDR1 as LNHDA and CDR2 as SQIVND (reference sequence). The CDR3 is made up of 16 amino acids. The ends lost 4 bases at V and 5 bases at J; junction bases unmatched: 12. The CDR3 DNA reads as TGTGCCAGTAGTAAGGGGCCAACCGGGACAGGGAACGAGCAGTACTTC. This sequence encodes CASSKGPTGTGNEQYF. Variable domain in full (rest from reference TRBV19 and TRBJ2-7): DGGITQSPKYLFRKEGQNVTLSCEQNLNHDAMYWYRQDPGQGLRLIYYSQIVNDFQKGDIAEGYSVSREKKESFPLTVTSAQKNPTAFYLCASSKGPTGTGNEQYFGPGTRLTVT.

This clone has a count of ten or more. The CDR3 sequence: CASSESGRADEQFF. The CDR3 region has the DNA TGTGCCAGCAGTGAGAGCGGGAGAGCCGATGAGCAGTTCTTC. V and J are TRBV2 and TRBJ2-1; TRBD2 matches 8 bases. In germline, CDR1 is SNHLY, CDR2 FYNNEI. The trim removed 3 bases at V and 8 bases at J, leaving 6 bases unmatched. CDR3 length equals 14 residues.

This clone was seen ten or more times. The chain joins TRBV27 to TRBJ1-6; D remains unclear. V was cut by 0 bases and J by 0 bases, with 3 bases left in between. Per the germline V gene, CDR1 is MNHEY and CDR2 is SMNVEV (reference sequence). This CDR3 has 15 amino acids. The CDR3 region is CASSLSSSYNSPLHF. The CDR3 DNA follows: TGTGCCAGCAGTTTATCCAGCTCCTATAATTCACCCCTCCACTTT.

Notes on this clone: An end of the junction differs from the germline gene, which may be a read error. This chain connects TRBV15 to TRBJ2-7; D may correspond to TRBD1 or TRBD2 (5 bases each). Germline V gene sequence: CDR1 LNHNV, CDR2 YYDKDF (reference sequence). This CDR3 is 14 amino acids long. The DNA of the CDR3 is TGTGCCAACAGCAGAGTGACGGGACGGATCGAGCAGTACTTC. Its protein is CANSRVTGRIEQYF.

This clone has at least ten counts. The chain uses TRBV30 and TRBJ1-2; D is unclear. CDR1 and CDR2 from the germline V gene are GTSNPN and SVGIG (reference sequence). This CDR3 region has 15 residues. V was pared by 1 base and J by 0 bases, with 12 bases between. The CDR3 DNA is TGTGCCTGGAGTGACCAAGTCGAAGCTAACTATGGCTACACCTTC. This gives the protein CAWSDQVEANYGYTF.

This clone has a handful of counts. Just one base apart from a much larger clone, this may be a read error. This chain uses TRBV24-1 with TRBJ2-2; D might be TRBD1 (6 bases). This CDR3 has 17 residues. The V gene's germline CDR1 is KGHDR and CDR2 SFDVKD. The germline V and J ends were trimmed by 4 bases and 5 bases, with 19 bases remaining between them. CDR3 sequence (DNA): TGTGCCACCAGTGACTTCCGGACAGATCCGATAACCGGGGAGCTGTTTTTT. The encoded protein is CATSDFRTDPITGELFF.

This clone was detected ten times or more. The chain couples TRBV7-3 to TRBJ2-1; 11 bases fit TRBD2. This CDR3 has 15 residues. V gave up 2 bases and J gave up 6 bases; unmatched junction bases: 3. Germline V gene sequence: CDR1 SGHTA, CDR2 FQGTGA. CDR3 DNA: TGTGCCAGCAGCTTAGAACTAGCGGGAGTCAATGAGCAGTTCTTC. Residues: CASSLELAGVNEQFF.

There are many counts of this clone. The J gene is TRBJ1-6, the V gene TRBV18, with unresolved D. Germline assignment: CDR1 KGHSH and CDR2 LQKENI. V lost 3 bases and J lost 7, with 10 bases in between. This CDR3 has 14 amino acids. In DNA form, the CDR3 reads TGTGCCAGCTCACCGGCCAGCGGAAATTCACCCCTCCACTTT. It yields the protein CASSPASGNSPLHF.

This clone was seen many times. The DNA of the CDR3 is TGTGCCAGCAGTCGGGACTCCTTGGGTGAGCTGTTTTTT. Protein product: CASSRDSLGELFF. This chain links TRBV2 with TRBJ2-2, with a tentative D call TRBD2 (6 bases). V was pared by 5 bases and J by 11 bases, with 15 bases between. This CDR3 has 13 residues. CDR1 and CDR2 (germline): SNHLY, FYNNEI. Full variable domain (outside the CDR3, taken from reference TRBV2 and TRBJ2-2): EPEVTQTPSHQVTQMGQEVILRCVPISNHLYFYWYRQILGQKVEFLVSFYNNEISEKSEIFDDQFSVERPDGSNFTLKIRSTKLEDSAMYFCASSRDSLGELFFGEGSRLTVL.

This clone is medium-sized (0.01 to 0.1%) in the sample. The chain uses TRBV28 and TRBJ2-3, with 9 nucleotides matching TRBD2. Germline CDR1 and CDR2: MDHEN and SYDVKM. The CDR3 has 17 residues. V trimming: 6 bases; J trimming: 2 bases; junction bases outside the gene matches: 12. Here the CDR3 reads CASSLLTSGQITDTQYF. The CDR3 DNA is TGTGCCAGCAGCCTATTAACTAGCGGGCAAATCACAGATACGCAGTATTTT.